This T cell receptor (beta chain) was recovered during a study of T-cell reconstitution after alpha-beta-depleted transplantation in children (dated by TCRdb to 2015 to 2016). For the study in its entirety: The study quantitatively tracked T-cell immune reconstitution after TCRalphabeta/CD19-depleted allogeneic hematopoietic cell transplantation in children using TCR repertoire profiling. Study-level results and caveats: In some patients, the high TCRbeta diversity seen at day 60 was put down to recipient T cells and intrathymic progenitors that had survived conditioning. Apparently early alphabetaT-cell count recovery about two months after transplant reportedly relied on only several hundred rapidly expanded clones derived from non-depleted graft cells. The frequencies of hyperexpanded clones fell over the following months, and after one year, T-cell counts and TCRbeta diversity were mostly attributed to newly produced T cells.

The V end loses 3 bases and the J end loses 1 base, and a stretch of 12 bases separates them. The CDR3 has 14 amino acids, counting the end cysteine and phenylalanine. This entry keeps only the CDR3 DNA: 42 bases, framed from base 1. The germline V gene (reference sequence) supplies CDR1 DFQATT and CDR2 SNEGSKA. Library creation used PCR. The reads were generated on an Illumina HiSeq 2500. TCR library preparation used molecular barcoding, with unique molecular identifiers applied to normalize quantification of the TCRbeta repertoire. The public reads were reprocessed in TCRdb via fastp at Q25 and MiXCR, keeping in-frame beta chains. Under each unique CDR3 protein, matching rows form one entry showing the most common genes and DNA. The sample has tens of thousands of distinct CDR3 sequences on record, 4% to 5% of them singletons. The ten most abundant clones make up under 20% of the sample. The table lists this clonotype with many counts. Its cognate antigen has yet to be identified. It has no much larger one-base neighbor in the sample; base qualities were not kept.

Interpreted using the paper, the treatment or condition label stands for: allogeneic hematopoietic cell transplantation with graft depleted of TCRalphabeta T cells and CD19 B cells. Transplant recipients were children who received TCRalphabeta/CD19-depleted allogeneic hematopoietic cell grafts. The source is a boy in the first two years of life who had a stem cell transplant for acute myeloid leukemia, so the T cells may come from the graft donor. This material consisted of PBMCs, mostly from graft donor cells, taken 180 days after TCRalphabeta/CD19-depleted stem cell transplant. The chain couples TRBV20-1 to TRBJ1-1, with a tentative D gene TRBD1 over 5 matching bases. The CDR3 amino acid sequence is: CSASSARENTEAFF. The nucleotide sequence reads as follows: TGCAGTGCTAGCTCAGCCAGGGAGAACACTGAAGCTTTCTTT.